This T cell receptor (beta chain) was identified in a study of T cell responses to AZD1222 COVID-19 vaccine. Findings of the study overall: Spike-spanning, vaccine-associated CD4 TCRs were dominant at 160-218 and 743-854.

Samples with a second dose at about 4 or about 12 weeks were pooled together. The germline V gene has CDR1 SGHRS and CDR2 YFSETQ. The CDR3 runs 13 residues. Deletions cut 0 bases from V and 2 bases from J, with 4 bases between. Produced via immunoSEQ multiplex PCR; TCRdb's table is partial and in-frame only. The sample contains 95,000 to 100,000 clones, approximately 89% of which appear only once. Concerning this clone: Antigen specificity is unknown.

This chain joins TRBV5-1 and TRBJ2-3; D remains unclear. This material consisted of peripheral blood, taken 28 days after the second AZD1222 dose. The clonotype was recovered from an adult who received the AZD1222 COVID-19 vaccine. CDR3 coding DNA: TGCGCCAGCAGCTTGGACGCCACAGATACGCAGTATTTT. Translation: CASSLDATDTQYF.